Included here is one T cell receptor beta chain sequence, with context. This entry comes from a study of CD8 T cells in Susac syndrome. Study-wide context: Among the Susac syndrome patients sequenced, 5 or 6 had active disease and roughly eight were in remission.

CD8+ and CD4+ T cells from blood underwent TCR beta sequencing, which was carried out in a high-throughput format. An amount of RNA that ranged from roughly 0.45 to 1 ug was reverse transcribed with random hexamers. Multiplex PCR with immunoSEQ amplified the TCR beta CDR3 across 54 Vbeta and 13 Jbeta. From the immunoSEQ multiplex PCR reads, TCRdb called clonotypes with MiXCR, one entry per CDR3 protein. Of some 200,000 distinct CDR3 sequences listed, approximately 95% are singletons. The CDR3 totals 15 residues. Germline V gene lookup returns CDR1 LNHDA and CDR2 SQIVND (reference sequence). Deletions cut 3 bases from V and 1 base from J, with 9 bases between.

This chain uses TRBV19 with TRBJ2-2; D is unclear. This clonotype originated in a human donor with Susac syndrome. What was sequenced was CD8+ T cells from PBMCs. CDR3 sequence (DNA): TGTGCCAGTAGTATGGCCAGACTGAACACCGGGGAGCTGTTTTTT. This translates into CASSMARLNTGELFF.